A selection of T cell receptor beta chains follows, all from one sample in a study of OX40 agonist ivuxolimab in advanced cancers. The protocol was immunoSEQ multiplex PCR, while the TCRdb copy is restricted to in-frame clones and leaves out a portion. The sample lists 130,000 or so clones, just over 90% occurring once. The source material was CD4+ or CD8+ T cells sorted from blood, sampled in a trial of the OX40 agonist ivuxolimab. The source is an adult with an advanced solid tumor such as melanoma, head and neck, liver or kidney cancer. Each CDR3 is given with its conserved first and last residue. The D gene is left open where the match is weak. Where a row states a size, it is once, few, many or the class of an expanded clone; other rows omit it.

D,size,V,J,CDR3,DNA
.,.,TRBV5-4,TRBJ2-1,CASSQSTEAYNEQFF,TGTGCCAGCAGCCAATCGACTGAAGCCTACAATGAGCAGTTCTTC
.,.,TRBV11-2,TRBJ2-7,CASSFQELIYEQYF,TGTGCCAGCAGCTTCCAGGAACTGATCTACGAGCAGTACTTC
TRBD1,.,TRBV5-1,TRBJ2-7,CASSLEQGAYEQYF,TGCGCCAGCAGCTTGGAACAGGGGGCCTACGAGCAGTACTTC
TRBD1,.,TRBV5-4,TRBJ1-2,CASSLAGQGNYGYTF,TGTGCCAGCAGCTTGGCAGGACAGGGGAACTATGGCTACACCTTC
TRBD2,once,TRBV7-3,TRBJ2-3,CASSSPTGLAGEDTQYF,TGTGCCAGCAGCTCTCCTACGGGACTAGCGGGAGAAGATACGCAGTATTTT
TRBD1,.,TRBV6-5,TRBJ1-1,CASSYPGTGGAEAFF,TGTGCCAGCAGTTACCCGGGGACAGGGGGCGCGGAAGCTTTCTTT
.,.,TRBV10-3,TRBJ2-7,CAISESGTSYEQYF,TGTGCCATCAGTGAGTCAGGTACCTCCTACGAGCAGTACTTC
TRBD1,once,TRBV18,TRBJ1-5,CASSRDRGVQPQHF,TGTGCCAGCTCACGGGACAGGGGGGTTCAGCCCCAGCATTTT
.,.,TRBV6-5,TRBJ2-3,CASRKTLGGTDTQYF,TGTGCCAGCAGAAAGACCCTTGGGGGCACAGATACGCAGTATTTT
.,.,TRBV18,TRBJ1-1,CASSQGGSLNTEAFF,TGTGCCAGCTCACAAGGCGGCAGCTTGAACACTGAAGCTTTCTTT
TRBD1,.,TRBV7-9,TRBJ2-4,CASSFSGQGLAKNIQYF,TGTGCCAGCAGCTTTTCGGGACAGGGATTAGCCAAAAACATTCAGTACTTC
.,.,TRBV6-4,TRBJ1-2,CASTLGGVVYGYTF,TGTGCCAGCACCCTGGGGGGCGTGGTCTATGGCTACACCTTC
.,.,TRBV9,TRBJ2-7,CASSVRESGYEQYF,TGTGCCAGCAGCGTACGGGAATCCGGCTACGAGCAGTACTTC
TRBD2,.,TRBV4-3,TRBJ2-3,CASSQDGWTSGSDTQYF,TGCGCCAGCAGCCAAGATGGCTGGACTAGCGGATCAGATACGCAGTATTTT
.,.,TRBV6-4,TRBJ1-1,CASSDGGRVGAFF,TGTGCCAGCAGTGACGGAGGGCGCGTAGGAGCTTTCTTT
.,.,TRBV30,TRBJ1-1,CAWNPQGHTEAFF,TGTGCCTGGAATCCACAGGGCCACACTGAAGCTTTCTTT
.,.,TRBV19,TRBJ1-6,CASTTTARGSNSPLHF,TGTGCCAGTACCACGACAGCCCGCGGATCCAATTCACCCCTCCACTTT
.,.,TRBV12-5,TRBJ2-6,CASGDLGANVLTF,TGTGCTAGTGGTGACTTAGGGGCCAACGTCCTGACTTTC
.,.,TRBV7-2,TRBJ1-5,CASSPPNWASQPQHF,TGTGCCAGCAGCCCCCCCAACTGGGCCAGTCAGCCCCAGCATTTT
.,.,TRBV11-3,TRBJ2-7,CASSLIQGGHYEQYF,TGTGCCAGCAGCTTAATACAGGGAGGGCACTACGAGCAGTACTTC
.,.,TRBV2,TRBJ1-1,CASSASGVNTEAFF,TGTGCCAGCAGCGCGTCCGGGGTGAACACTGAAGCTTTCTTT
.,.,TRBV29-1,TRBJ1-1,CSVGSAVEAFF,TGCAGCGTTGGTTCGGCGGTAGAGGCTTTCTTT
.,.,TRBV11-2,TRBJ2-7,CASSPRKESYEQYF,TGTGCCAGCAGCCCCCGAAAGGAATCCTACGAGCAGTACTTC
.,.,TRBV19,TRBJ1-1,CASSVGNEAFF,TGTGCCAGTAGCGTCGGGAATGAAGCTTTCTTT
.,.,TRBV6-5,TRBJ1-4,CASSYRRDGEKLFF,TGTGCCAGCAGTTACCGGAGAGACGGTGAAAAACTGTTTTTT
TRBD1,.,TRBV28,TRBJ2-2,CASSSGQGPIF,TGTGCCAGCAGTTCCGGACAGGGGCCAATTTTT
TRBD1,.,TRBV6-5,TRBJ1-5,CASSRDRNSNQPQHF,TGTGCCAGCAGTCGGGACAGAAATAGCAATCAGCCCCAGCATTTT
.,.,TRBV7-2,TRBJ1-1,CASSWGRSNTEAFF,TGTGCCAGCAGCTGGGGACGGAGTAACACTGAAGCTTTCTTT
.,.,TRBV5-1,TRBJ2-7,CASSLGIASRGIGEQYF,TGCGCCAGCAGCTTGGGGATCGCGTCCCGGGGGATCGGGGAGCAGTACTTC
.,.,TRBV28,TRBJ1-2,CASSRPEGESYGYTF,TGTGCCAGCAGCCGCCCAGAGGGCGAAAGCTATGGCTACACCTTC
TRBD2,.,TRBV5-1,TRBJ2-4,CASSPVLAGVSVIYF,TGCGCCAGCAGCCCCGTACTAGCGGGAGTCTCGGTCATTTACTTC
TRBD1,.,TRBV19,TRBJ1-5,CASSKATGGNQPQHF,TGTGCCAGTAGCAAGGCGACAGGGGGCAATCAGCCCCAGCATTTT
.,.,TRBV28,TRBJ1-4,CASSEPPRSNEKLFF,TGTGCCAGCAGTGAACCCCCCCGGTCTAATGAAAAACTGTTTTTT
TRBD1,.,TRBV19,TRBJ1-1,CAITDRRNTEAFF,TGTGCCATTACGGACAGGAGGAACACTGAAGCTTTCTTT
.,few,TRBV18,TRBJ1-1,CASSPRPLDRMNTEAFF,TGTGCCAGCTCACCACGTCCGCTTGACAGGATGAACACTGAAGCTTTCTTT
.,.,TRBV6-5,TRBJ1-1,CASSYSVTRAEAFF,TGTGCCAGCAGTTACTCAGTGACAAGGGCCGAAGCTTTCTTT
.,.,TRBV7-2,TRBJ2-2,CASSLLNTGELFF,TGTGCCAGCAGCTTACTCAACACCGGGGAGCTGTTTTTT
TRBD2,.,TRBV7-2,TRBJ2-7,CASSLGSGAGEQYF,TGTGCCAGCAGCTTAGGGTCGGGAGCGGGGGAGCAGTACTTC
.,.,TRBV30,TRBJ1-5,CAWSVTGQGSRGTQHF,TGTGCCTGGAGTGTGACGGGTCAGGGAAGTCGTGGGACCCAGCATTTT
.,.,TRBV15,TRBJ2-7,CATSREVLAYEQYF,TGTGCCACCAGCAGAGAGGTCCTAGCCTACGAGCAGTACTTC
.,.,TRBV19,TRBJ2-1,CASSRGSYNEQFF,TGTGCCAGTAGTAGAGGAAGCTACAATGAGCAGTTCTTC
TRBD2,.,TRBV10-3,TRBJ2-7,CATKLAGGSEQYF,TGTGCCACCAAGCTAGCGGGAGGTTCCGAGCAGTACTTC
.,.,TRBV7-2,TRBJ2-5,CASSSTAQVSGTQYF,TGTGCCAGCAGCTCCACTGCCCAGGTCTCTGGGACCCAGTACTTC
.,once,TRBV4-1,TRBJ1-1,CASSQRGVNTEAFF,TGCGCCAGCAGCCAAAGGGGCGTAAACACTGAAGCTTTCTTT
.,.,TRBV5-1,TRBJ2-3,CASSLRQNTDTQYF,TGCGCCAGCAGCTTGAGGCAGAACACAGATACGCAGTATTTT
.,.,TRBV7-2,TRBJ2-5,CASSPRGRQETQYF,TGTGCCAGCAGCCCTCGGGGTAGGCAAGAGACCCAGTACTTC
.,.,TRBV6-5,TRBJ1-5,CASSYSTTAGQPQHF,TGTGCCAGCAGTTACTCGACTACAGCGGGCCAGCCCCAGCATTTT
TRBD1,.,TRBV7-2,TRBJ1-2,CASSTGQGTGGYTF,TGTGCCAGCAGCACTGGACAGGGGACGGGTGGCTACACCTTC